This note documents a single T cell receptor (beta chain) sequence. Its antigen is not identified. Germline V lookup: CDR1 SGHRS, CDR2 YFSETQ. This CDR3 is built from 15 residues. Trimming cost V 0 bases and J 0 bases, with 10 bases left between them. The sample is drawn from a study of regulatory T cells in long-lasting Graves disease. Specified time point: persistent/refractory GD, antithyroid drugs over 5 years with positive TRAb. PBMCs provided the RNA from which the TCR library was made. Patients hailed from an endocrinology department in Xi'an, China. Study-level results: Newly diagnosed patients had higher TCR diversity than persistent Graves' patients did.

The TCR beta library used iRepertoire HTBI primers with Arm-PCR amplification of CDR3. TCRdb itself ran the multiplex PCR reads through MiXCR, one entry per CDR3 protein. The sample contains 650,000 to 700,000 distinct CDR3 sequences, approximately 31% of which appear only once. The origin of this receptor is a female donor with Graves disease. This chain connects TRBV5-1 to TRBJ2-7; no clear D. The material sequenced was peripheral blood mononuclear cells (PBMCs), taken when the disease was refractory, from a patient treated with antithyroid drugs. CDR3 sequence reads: CASSLAGHHSYEQYF. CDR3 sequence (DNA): TGCGCCAGCAGCTTGGCCGGGCACCACTCCTACGAGCAGTACTTC.